The 15 T cell receptor beta chains below come from one sample, sequenced in a study of T cell changes during pregnancy in multiple sclerosis. Here immunoSEQ multiplex PCR was the method, and the copy in TCRdb shows in-frame clones only, minus some. Among tens of thousands of clones listed, roughly 93% were seen once. Source: peripheral blood, taken in the second trimester of pregnancy. These receptors came from a female donor with multiple sclerosis, enrolled in a pregnancy study.

This chain links TRBV16 with TRBJ2-5; no definite D call. The length of the CDR3 is 13 residues. Germline V gives CDR1 KGHSY, CDR2 FQNENV. The V end was cut by 4 bases, the J end by 3 bases, with 9 bases between. The CDR3 DNA is TGTGCCAGCAGCCCCTCGAGGAAAGAGACCCAGTACTTC. Translating it yields CASSPSRKETQYF.

The chain couples TRBV9 to TRBJ1-4; D call uncertain. V was shortened by 4 bases and J by 0 bases, with 10 bases between the two germline ends. Germline V lookup: CDR1 SGDLS, CDR2 YYNGEE. This CDR3 contains 15 residues. CDR3 bases: TGTGCCAGCAGCCCCCAGGCGACAACTAATGAAAAACTGTTTTTT. This translates into CASSPQATTNEKLFF. The full variable domain, its missing parts supplied by reference TRBV9 and TRBJ1-4, is DSGVTQTPKHLITATGQRVTLRCSPRSGDLSVYWYQQSLDQGLQFLIQYYNGEERAKGNILERFSAQQFPDLHSELNLSSLELGDSALYFCASSPQATTNEKLFFGSGTQLSVL.

The chain has TRBV7-9 and TRBJ2-3; TRBD2 matches at 13 bases. Germline CDR1 SEHNR, CDR2 FQNEAQ (reference sequence). The trim removed 3 bases at V and 0 bases at J, leaving 6 bases unmatched. The CDR3 length is 18 residues. The CDR3 DNA follows: TGTGCCAGCAGCTTGGGACTAGCGGGATTCAGAAGCACAGATACGCAGTATTTT. It is translated as CASSLGLAGFRSTDTQYF.

The chain couples TRBV19 to TRBJ2-7, with TRBD2 matching over 14 bases. CDR3 length: 16 residues. Germline values: CDR1 LNHDA, CDR2 SQIVND (reference sequence). The V segment lost 5 bases and the J segment 3 bases; nucleotides outside the gene matches: 6. Here the CDR3 reads CASSQPGLAGGYEQYF. Here the CDR3 DNA reads TGTGCCAGTAGTCAGCCAGGACTAGCGGGGGGCTACGAGCAGTACTTC.

V gene TRBV5-1 combines with J gene TRBJ1-2, with unresolved D. From germline, CDR1 is SGHRS and CDR2 YFSETQ. Deletions cut 3 bases from V and 8 bases from J, with 17 bases between. The CDR3 consists of 14 residues. Written as DNA, the CDR3 is TGCGCCAGCAGCTCGGCGAGGGAGTTTGGGGGCTACACCTTC. Encoded protein: CASSSAREFGGYTF.

This chain joins TRBV21-1 and TRBJ1-5. TRBV21-1 is a listed pseudogene. This CDR3 comprises 16 residues. CDR3 nucleotides: TGTGCCAGCAGCAAATATTCGGGTCGTGGAAATCAGCCCCAGCATTTT. Protein sequence: CASSKYSGRGNQPQHF.

V gene TRBV25-1 combines with J gene TRBJ2-1, with TRBD2 identical over 8 bases. V lost 1 base to trimming and J lost 3 bases; unmatched junction nucleotides: 11. Germline CDR1 reads MGHDK; CDR2 reads SYGVNS. This CDR3 has 18 residues. In DNA, the CDR3 is TGTGCCAGCAGTGAATGGGTGGTCGGGGGGGCCAACTACAATGAGCAGTTCTTC. This sequence encodes CASSEWVVGGANYNEQFF.

The V gene is TRBV9, the J gene TRBJ1-4; the D gene is possibly TRBD1 (5 bases). V shed 0 bases and J shed 8 bases, with 14 bases lying between them. Germline values: CDR1 SGDLS, CDR2 YYNGEE. This CDR3 is built from 15 residues. This chain's CDR3 is CASSVGAGPREKLFF. CDR3 sequence (DNA): TGTGCCAGCAGCGTAGGTGCAGGGCCACGGGAAAAACTGTTTTTT.

In this sample, this clone turned up once. V gene TRBV27 combines with J gene TRBJ1-4; the D gene is possibly TRBD1 (5 bases). Germline V lookup: CDR1 MNHEY, CDR2 SMNVEV (reference sequence). The CDR3 runs to 14 residues. V was cut by 0 bases and J by 8 bases, with 10 bases left in between. The CDR3 nucleotides read TGTGCCAGCAGTTTATCGGGGGGGTGGGAAAAACTGTTTTTT. Translated: CASSLSGGWEKLFF.

A single count supports this clone. This chain joins TRBV7-9 and TRBJ1-6; tentative D call: TRBD1 (5 bases). The CDR3 is 16 amino acids. The V and J ends lost 5 bases and 4 bases respectively, with 15 bases between them. CDR1 and CDR2 (germline): SEHNR, FQNEAQ (reference sequence). CDR3 region: CASSPAAGGYNSPLHF. For the CDR3, the DNA is TGTGCCAGCAGCCCGGCGGCCGGGGGATATAATTCACCCCTCCACTTT. The full variable domain, completed using reference TRBV7-9 and TRBJ1-6, is DTGVSQNPRHKITKRGQNVTFRCDPISEHNRLYWYRQTLGQGPEFLTYFQNEAQLEKSRLLSDRFSAERPKGSFSTLEIQRTEQGDSAMYLCASSPAAGGYNSPLHFGNGTRLTVT.

The chain has TRBV19 and TRBJ2-7; no definite D call. In germline, CDR1 is LNHDA, CDR2 SQIVND (reference sequence). This CDR3 comprises 13 residues. With 6 bases removed from V and 3 bases from J, the gap between germline ends came to 12 bases. The CDR3 here is CASSVHGSYEQYF. In nucleotides, the CDR3 is TGTGCCAGTAGCGTTCATGGTAGCTACGAGCAGTACTTC.

This chain connects TRBV30 to TRBJ1-1, with D maybe TRBD1 (6 bases). This CDR3 has 14 residues. Trimming took off 7 bases at V and 1 base at J, with 16 bases between the two ends. CDR1 GTSNPN and CDR2 SVGIG come from the germline V gene (reference sequence). In nucleotides, the CDR3 is TGTGCCTCCTCACGCAGGGGCTGGAACACTGAAGCTTTCTTT. Residues: CASSRRGWNTEAFF.

V is TRBV2 and J is TRBJ2-1; possible D gene TRBD2, 5 bases. Germline V lookup: CDR1 SNHLY, CDR2 FYNNEI. This CDR3 region has 12 residues. Between the trimmed V and J ends, which lost 4 bases and 12 bases, there was a span of 13 bases. The CDR3 reads CASSGTSEGQFF. For the CDR3, the DNA is TGTGCCAGCAGTGGGACTTCCGAAGGGCAGTTCTTC.

The chain combines TRBV29-1 with TRBJ2-4, with D maybe TRBD2 (8 bases). V was cut by 7 bases and J by 1 base, with 17 bases left in between. CDR3 size: 15 residues. Germline V gene lookup returns CDR1 SQVTM and CDR2 ANQGSEA. The CDR3 DNA sequence: TGCAGCGCCAGACAGGGCGGGGGGGCCAAAAACATTCAGTACTTC. It specifies CSARQGGGAKNIQYF.

J is TRBJ2-2 and V is TRBV6-5, with no clear D. The CDR3 totals 14 residues. The V gene lost 2 bases and the J gene lost 0 bases, with 4 bases spanning the gap. Germline CDR1 MNHEY, CDR2 SVGAGI. This chain's CDR3 is CASSYLANTGELFF. The CDR3, as DNA: TGTGCCAGCAGTTACCTAGCGAACACCGGGGAGCTGTTTTTT.